A single sample is the source of the 32 T cell receptor beta chains below, sequenced in a study of blood T cell repertoires in COVID-19. Clones were sequenced by immunoSEQ multiplex PCR, and TCRdb holds only the in-frame ones, with some missing. The data contain roughly 190,000 clones, 70% to 90% of them seen just once; the ten biggest clones take up roughly 6.2%. The source material was peripheral blood. The receptors come from a woman in her 40s who had recovered from COVID-19.

DNA for the CDR3: TGTGCCAGCAGCTTAGGGGGCGCGAACACCGGGGAGCTGTTTTTT. Protein product: CASSLGGANTGELFF. V gene TRBV7-2 combines with J gene TRBJ2-2; a possible D gene is TRBD1 (5 bases). This CDR3 region has 15 residues. Between the trimmed V and J ends, which lost 1 base and 0 bases, there was a span of 6 bases. CDR1 and CDR2 (germline): SGHTA, FQGNSA.

The chain recombines TRBV29-1 with TRBJ2-7; 9 bases agree with TRBD1. CDR3 size: 13 residues. Trimming removed 6 bases from V and 0 bases from J; junction bases left unmatched: 3. Germline V gene lookup returns CDR1 SQVTM and CDR2 ANQGSEA. The CDR3 DNA is TGCAGCGTACAGGGGGCGTTCTCCTACGAGCAGTACTTC. This gives the protein CSVQGAFSYEQYF.

This CDR3 is CASSARGLAAFNNEQFF. CDR3 sequence (DNA): TGTGCCAGCAGCGCCCGTGGACTAGCGGCTTTCAACAATGAGCAGTTCTTC. V and J are TRBV9 and TRBJ2-1, with 10 bases fitting TRBD2. Per the germline V gene, CDR1 is SGDLS and CDR2 is YYNGEE. V dropped 3 bases and J dropped 5; count of bases not matched to a gene: 11. The CDR3 sequence is 17 residues long.

The genes are TRBV30 and TRBJ2-5, with TRBD2 as a possible D gene (5 bases). CDR3 size: 14 residues. The V end was cut by 2 bases, the J end by 7 bases, with 17 bases between. Germline assignment: CDR1 GTSNPN and CDR2 SVGIG (reference sequence). The CDR3 loop is CAWSSGSTTWTQYF. CDR3 coding DNA: TGTGCCTGGAGTTCTGGGAGCACGACGTGGACCCAGTACTTC.

The chain links TRBV4-3 to TRBJ2-5; 9 nucleotides align to TRBD2. V lost 1 base, J lost 2 bases, and 11 bases stayed unmatched. Per the germline V gene, CDR1 is LGHNA and CDR2 is YSLEER. This CDR3 comprises 18 residues. CDR3 in amino acids: CASSQAWLAGRPQETQYF. For the CDR3, the DNA is TGCGCCAGCAGCCAAGCTTGGCTAGCGGGAAGACCTCAAGAGACCCAGTACTTC.

This clone came up once. This sequence joins TRBV7-3 and TRBJ2-2; perhaps TRBD2 as D (5 bases). The CDR3 totals 14 residues. V was clipped by 4 bases and J by 4 bases, with 10 bases between them. The germline V gene encodes CDR1 SGHTA and CDR2 FQGTGA. The CDR3 DNA sequence: TGTGCCAGCAGCTCGGGTCGGGGCACCGGGGAGCTGTTTTTT. This gives the protein CASSSGRGTGELFF. The full variable domain, in which reference TRBV7-3 and TRBJ2-2 provide the parts outside the CDR3, is GAGVSQTPSNKVTEKGKYVELRCDPISGHTALYWYRQSLGQGPEFLIYFQGTGAADDSGLPNDRFFAVRPEGSVSTLKIQRTERGDSAVYLCASSSGRGTGELFFGEGSRLTVL.

The J gene is TRBJ2-1, the V gene TRBV2, with a possible D match to TRBD2 (6 bases). The V gene's germline CDR1 is SNHLY and CDR2 FYNNEI. There are 14 residues in the CDR3. Between the trimmed V and J ends, which lost 10 bases and 0 bases, there was a span of 13 bases. CDR3 nucleotides: TGTGCCATCCGTCGGGGGAGCTCCTACAATGAGCAGTTCTTC. This translates into CAIRRGSSYNEQFF.

CDR3 loop: CATEGGPNYGYTF. The DNA of the CDR3 is TGTGCCACCGAAGGAGGACCTAACTATGGCTACACCTTC. This sequence joins TRBV12-3 or TRBV12-4 and TRBJ1-2; D is unclear. This CDR3 region has 13 residues. Trimming removed 10 bases from V and 0 bases from J, with 12 bases in between.

This sequence joins TRBV2 and TRBJ2-7, with 8 bases identical to TRBD1. CDR3 length: 14 amino acids. The germline V gene has CDR1 SNHLY and CDR2 FYNNEI. After removal of 6 bases from V and 2 bases from J, the junction contained 6 bases not matched to a gene. CDR3: CASRITGGTYEQYF. The CDR3 DNA reads as TGTGCCAGCAGGATTACAGGGGGTACCTACGAGCAGTACTTC.

This CDR3 reads CASGIQGAHTEAFF. The CDR3, as DNA: TGCGCCAGCGGGATACAGGGGGCGCACACTGAAGCTTTCTTT. The chain has TRBV5-1 and TRBJ1-1, with 9 nucleotides matching TRBD1. V trimming: 7 bases; J trimming: 3 bases; junction bases outside the gene matches: 7. There are 14 residues in the CDR3. Germline V lookup: CDR1 SGHRS, CDR2 YFSETQ. The full variable domain, completed using reference TRBV5-1 and TRBJ1-1, is KAGVTQTPRYLIKTRGQQVTLSCSPISGHRSVSWYQQTPGQGLQFLFEYFSETQRNKGNFPGRFSGRQFSNSRSEMNVSTLELGDSALYLCASGIQGAHTEAFFGQGTRLTVV.

CDR3 in DNA: TGTGCCAGCAGACTTTTTGGGCTCCTCGACTATGGCTACACCTTC. This translates into CASRLFGLLDYGYTF. This chain links TRBV27 with TRBJ1-2; D is unresolved. Trimming left V 6 bases short and J 3 bases short, with 17 bases between. Germline V lookup: CDR1 MNHEY, CDR2 SMNVEV (reference sequence). The CDR3 runs to 15 residues.

V gene TRBV28 combines with J gene TRBJ1-2; maybe TRBD1 (5 bases). The CDR3 is 13 residues long. Trimming left V 7 bases short and J 4 bases short, with 13 bases between. Germline V gene lookup returns CDR1 MDHEN and CDR2 SYDVKM. The CDR3 sequence is CASTLGGTYGYTF. Written as DNA, the CDR3 is TGTGCCAGCACGCTGGGGGGGACCTATGGCTACACCTTC.

The rearrangement uses TRBV4-2 and TRBJ2-7; TRBD2 matches 10 bases. This CDR3 contains 15 residues. Trimming removed 4 bases from V and 1 base from J; junction bases left unmatched: 4. CDR1 and CDR2 from the germline V gene are LGHNA and YNFKEQ. DNA for the CDR3: TGTGCCAGCAGCCGAGGACTAGCGGAATCCTACGAGCAGTACTTC. Protein: CASSRGLAESYEQYF.

This chain uses TRBV7-8 with TRBJ2-2; 8 nucleotides line up with TRBD2. The CDR3 sequence is 14 residues long. Germline trimming cut 5 bases from V and 4 bases from J; bases unmatched to any gene: 3. Germline loops: CDR1 SGHVS, CDR2 FQNEAQ. CDR3 sequence: CASSVREGTGELFF. Here the CDR3 DNA reads TGTGCCAGCAGCGTTCGGGAGGGCACCGGGGAGCTGTTTTTT.

The J gene is TRBJ2-1, the V gene TRBV5-1; TRBD2 matches at 12 bases. The CDR3 is made up of 15 amino acids. Germline CDR1 reads SGHRS; CDR2 reads YFSETQ. J was trimmed by 7 bases and V by 0 bases; bases with no gene match: 2. The CDR3 DNA reads TGCGCCAGCAGCTTGGTAACTAGCGGGGGGAATGAGCAGTTCTTC. It encodes CASSLVTSGGNEQFF.

The rearrangement joins TRBV5-1 to TRBJ1-1, with 7 positions matching TRBD1. The CDR3 consists of 14 residues. The junction had 9 bases not matched to a gene; V was cut back by 7 bases and J by 3 bases. Per germline, CDR1 SGHRS and CDR2 YFSETQ. CDR3 nucleotides: TGCGCCAGCCACGACAGGGTACACGACACTGAAGCTTTCTTT. Amino acid sequence: CASHDRVHDTEAFF.

J is TRBJ2-7 and V is TRBV18; D might be TRBD1 (6 bases). The V end was cut by 2 bases, the J end by 3 bases, with 11 bases between. Per germline, CDR1 KGHSH and CDR2 LQKENI. This CDR3 comprises 14 residues. The CDR3 loop is CASSPRQASYEQYF. In nucleotides, the CDR3 is TGTGCCAGCTCACCAAGACAGGCCAGCTACGAGCAGTACTTC.

This chain joins TRBV7-2 and TRBJ1-6; D ambiguous. V lost 3 bases and J 6 bases, leaving 6 bases between the germline ends. Germline lookup yields CDR1 SGHTA and CDR2 FQGNSA. The CDR3 runs 13 residues. This chain's CDR3 is CASSFDTNSPLHF. The CDR3 DNA follows: TGTGCCAGCAGCTTCGACACTAATTCACCCCTCCACTTT.

This chain connects TRBV19 to TRBJ2-7; 10 bases line up with TRBD1. CDR3 size: 13 residues. Per the germline V gene, CDR1 is LNHDA and CDR2 is SQIVND (reference sequence). Trimming cost V 3 bases and J 6 bases; bases outside gene matches: 2. The CDR3 bases are TGTGCCAGTAGTATGCGGACAGGGGGCGAGCAGTACTTC. Translating it yields CASSMRTGGEQYF.

The V call is TRBV5-1, the J call TRBJ1-5, with D perhaps TRBD1 (6 bases). Germline CDR1 reads SGHRS; CDR2 reads YFSETQ. The CDR3 runs to 14 residues. Trimming left V 0 bases short and J 9 bases short, with 13 bases between. In nucleotides, the CDR3 is TGCGCCAGCAGCTTGGATGGGGGCTTCTGGCCCCAGCATTTT. This codes for CASSLDGGFWPQHF.

The rearrangement uses TRBV6-6 and TRBJ1-1, with D unresolved. CDR1 and CDR2 from the germline V gene are MNHNY and SVGAGI (reference sequence). Trimming took off 10 bases at V and 10 bases at J, with 19 bases between the two ends. The CDR3 has 12 amino acids. The CDR3: CATENEQAGAFF. Written as DNA, the CDR3 is TGTGCCACCGAAAACGAGCAGGCGGGAGCTTTCTTT.

The chain carries TRBV13 and TRBJ2-3; D might be TRBD1 (6 bases). Germline V gene lookup returns CDR1 PRHDT and CDR2 FYEKMQ (reference sequence). Trimming removed 4 bases at V and 4 bases at J, with 12 bases between. The CDR3 totals 14 residues. CDR3 protein: CASSSSGTPDTQYF. CDR3 coding DNA: TGTGCCAGCAGCTCTTCCGGGACACCAGATACGCAGTATTTT.

The chain combines TRBV25-1 with TRBJ2-2; 10 positions agree with TRBD1. The trim removed 7 bases at V and 3 bases at J, leaving 8 bases unmatched. The CDR3 length is 16 residues. Germline V gene data show CDR1 as MGHDK and CDR2 as SYGVNS. CDR3 DNA: TGTGCCAGCACCGACCCCGGGACAGGGGACACCGGGGAGCTGTTTTTT. Translating it yields CASTDPGTGDTGELFF.

V is TRBV14 and J is TRBJ2-2; D is possibly TRBD2 (6 bases). The V gene lost 4 bases and the J gene lost 3 bases, with 15 bases spanning the gap. CDR1 is SGHDN, CDR2 FVKESK, per germline. CDR3 length: 16 amino acids. The CDR3 DNA reads as TGTGCCAGCAGCCGCGACGGGGGACTGGACACCGGGGAGCTGTTTTTT. Amino acids: CASSRDGGLDTGELFF. The whole variable domain, filled in from reference TRBV14 and TRBJ2-2, reads EAGVTQFPSHSVIEKGQTVTLRCDPISGHDNLYWYRRVMGKEIKFLLHFVKESKQDESGMPNNRFLAERTGGTYSTLKVQPAELEDSGVYFCASSRDGGLDTGELFFGEGSRLTVL.

The chain recombines TRBV4-1 with TRBJ2-7; 11 bases agree with TRBD2. Losses at the gene ends were 5 bases for V and 0 bases for J; bases not matched to a gene: 15. This CDR3 contains 19 residues. Germline assignment: CDR1 MGHRA and CDR2 YSYEKL. Written as DNA, the CDR3 is TGCGCCAGCAGCTTAGGGGAACTAGCGGGAGAGGGGAGCTCCTACGAGCAGTACTTC. This translates into CASSLGELAGEGSSYEQYF.

V is TRBV18 and J is TRBJ2-5; D ambiguous. The CDR3 has 13 residues. Trimming stripped 2 bases from V and 2 bases from J, with 6 bases between. Germline-derived CDR1 and CDR2 are KGHSH and LQKENI. The CDR3 sequence: CASSPGQQETQYF. The CDR3 bases are TGTGCCAGCTCACCAGGGCAACAAGAGACCCAGTACTTC. The full variable domain, rest sourced from reference TRBV18 and TRBJ2-5, is NAGVMQNPRHLVRRRGQEARLRCSPMKGHSHVYWYRQLPEEGLKFMVYLQKENIIDESGMPKERFSAEFPKEGPSILRIQQVVRGDSAAYFCASSPGQQETQYFGPGTRLLVL.

The rearrangement joins TRBV29-1 to TRBJ2-1; a possible D gene is TRBD1 (6 bases). The CDR3 has 15 residues. The germline V gene encodes CDR1 SQVTM and CDR2 ANQGSEA. V was clipped by 6 bases and J by 8 bases, with 23 bases between them. The CDR3 nucleotides are TGCAGCGTCCCAGGGGCAGGGCGGGTGGTCGATGAGCAGTTCTTC. It is translated as CSVPGAGRVVDEQFF.

The rearrangement links TRBV3-1 (or the pseudogene TRBV3-2) to TRBJ2-7; 10 bases align to TRBD2. Germline assignment: CDR1 LGHDT and CDR2 YNNKEL (reference sequence). The V segment lost 6 bases and the J segment 4 bases; nucleotides outside the gene matches: 3. This CDR3 has 13 residues. CDR3 residues: CASRRSGRYEQYF. CDR3 sequence (DNA): TGTGCCAGCAGACGTAGCGGGAGGTACGAGCAGTACTTC.

This clone occurred a few times. CDR3: CASSLRRGFGVAPEQYF. The CDR3 region has the DNA TGTGCCAGCAGTTTGCGAAGGGGCTTTGGAGTCGCGCCGGAGCAGTACTTC. V gene TRBV27 combines with J gene TRBJ2-7, with D possibly TRBD1 on 5 matching bases. CDR1 is MNHEY and CDR2 is SMNVEV in the germline V gene (reference sequence). The V and J ends lost 3 bases and 7 bases respectively, with 25 bases between them. CDR3 length: 17 residues.

This chain links TRBV27 with TRBJ2-7; 11 nucleotides line up with TRBD2. The CDR3 spans 16 residues. Germline V gene lookup returns CDR1 MNHEY and CDR2 SMNVEV (reference sequence). Unmatched junction bases numbered 7, after V lost 6 bases and J lost 0 bases. CDR3 nucleotide sequence: TGTGCCAGCAGCCCCGGGACTAGCGGAAGCTCCTACGAGCAGTACTTC. Translation: CASSPGTSGSSYEQYF.

This chain links TRBV6-1 with TRBJ1-5; possibly TRBD1 for D (6 bases). Germline CDR1 is MNHNS and CDR2 is SASEGT. CDR3 length: 16 amino acids. V was clipped by 3 bases and J by 5 bases, with 17 bases between them. The CDR3 bases are TGTGCCAGCAGTGATGACCGGGACACTTCTTATCAGCCCCAGCATTTT. It specifies CASSDDRDTSYQPQHF.

This chain connects TRBV7-8 to TRBJ2-7; D not resolved. Germline V lookup: CDR1 SGHVS, CDR2 FQNEAQ. The V and J ends lost 5 bases and 3 bases respectively, with 5 bases between them. This CDR3 is 11 amino acids long. CDR3 sequence: CASSPNYEQYF. The CDR3 DNA is TGTGCCAGCAGCCCAAACTACGAGCAGTACTTC.